This T cell receptor (beta chain) was profiled in a study of T cell repertoires in cytomegalovirus infection. Study summary: From public TCR beta signatures came an indication of both CMV infection and matching HLA type.

TCRdb passed the reads through MiXCR, listing each CDR3 protein once. The table lists approximately 320,000 distinct CDR3 sequences, over 7.5% of them singletons. Study findings and constraints: In two of eight donors, the top clonotype was HLA-C-restricted CMV-specific. Based on cumulative public TCR beta family frequency, carriers of CMV plus the relevant HLA were identified.

On this clonotype itself: What it recognizes is unknown.

This receptor was taken from a human donor in good health (CMV status not recorded). Some clones in this sample may be carry-over from other donors' samples. Sequenced material: PBMCs.

This CDR3 reads CATDGTPGGYTF. For the CDR3, the DNA is TGTGCCACCGACGGGACCCCTGGTGGCTACACCTTC. V and J are TRBV19 and TRBJ1-2, with TRBD1 as a possible D gene (5 bases). V dropped 10 bases and J dropped 7 bases, with 16 bases sitting between them. CDR1 LNHDA and CDR2 SQIVND come from the germline V gene (reference sequence). The length of the CDR3 is 12 residues. Variable domain in full (rest from reference TRBV19 and TRBJ1-2): DGGITQSPKYLFRKEGQNVTLSCEQNLNHDAMYWYRQDPGQGLRLIYYSQIVNDFQKGDIAEGYSVSREKKESFPLTVTSAQKNPTAFYLCATDGTPGGYTFGSGTRLTVV.